This T cell receptor (beta chain) was recovered during a study of blood T cells in healthy people across ages. Whole-study results and caveats: More naive CD4+ cells and higher diversity marked long-lived donors relative to aged donors.

This clonotype has at least ten counts. Its antigen is unidentified. For the second PCR, which ran for about 7 to 11 cycles, a sample-barcoded 5' primer and a J-beta primer mix were used. Each cDNA molecule carried a tag from a template-switch adaptor that contained 12 random nucleotides. TCRdb redid the calling of the 5' RACE reads with MiXCR, one entry per CDR3 protein. The sample lists about 640,000 distinct CDR3 sequences, under 70% occurring once. Germline V gene sequence: CDR1 MNHEY, CDR2 SVGAGI. This CDR3 contains 15 residues. V lost 2 bases and J 0 bases, leaving 8 bases between the germline ends. Roughly 10 milliliters of peripheral blood were drawn from each donor into EDTA-treated tubes.

The TCR comes from a man aged 60-69 years in good health. V is TRBV6-5 and J is TRBJ2-1, with D maybe TRBD2 (5 bases). The sequenced material came from blood. The CDR3 nucleotides are TGTGCCAGCAGTTACGACGGGAACTCCTACAATGAGCAGTTCTTC. Amino acids: CASSYDGNSYNEQFF.